These T cell receptor beta chains were read from a single sample in a study of CD8 T cells in ankylosing spondylitis. TCRdb passed the 5' RACE reads through MiXCR, listing each CDR3 protein once. This sample has about 240,000 distinct CDR3 sequences, with roughly 10% found just once. The sample was blood, either unsorted or a sorted T cell fraction (not recorded which). These receptors all stem from a male donor with ankylosing spondylitis or in good health (not recorded which). The CDR3 runs from the conserved cysteine through the conserved F or W. The order of the fields is clone size, V gene, J gene, D gene, CDR3 DNA, CDR3 protein. A D gene is named only where the DNA matches it firmly. Not all rows give a size; the values are once, few, many and, for expanded clones, a class.

>NA|TRBV29-1|TRBJ2-7|TRBD1
TGCAGCGTTCGGATCTGGACAGGGGTGATCTACGAGCAGTACTTC
CSVRIWTGVIYEQYF
>many|TRBV12-3/TRBV12-4|TRBJ2-5|TRBD1
TGTGCCAGCAGTTTTCGACAGGGGCGGGAGACCCAGTACTTC
CASSFRQGRETQYF
>NA|TRBV10-1|TRBJ2-3|NA
TGCGCCAGCATGTTAGTCGGGGAGAAGCATTTT
CASMLVGEKHF
>many|TRBV14|TRBJ1-1|NA
TGTGCCAGCAGCCAAGAAGGACAGTCAAGGCGCACTGAAGCTTTCTTT
CASSQEGQSRRTEAFF
>many|TRBV5-1|TRBJ1-2|TRBD1
TGCGCCAGCAGCGTAGGACAGGGGATTGATGGCTACACCTTC
CASSVGQGIDGYTF
>many|TRBV4-1|TRBJ2-7|NA
TGCGCCAGCAGCTTTCCGGCTGGTGAGCAGTACTTC
CASSFPAGEQYF
>many|TRBV29-1|TRBJ1-2|TRBD1
TGCAGCGTTCCGACAGGGGTTTACGGCTACACCTTC
CSVPTGVYGYTF
>many|TRBV29-1|TRBJ1-1|NA
TGCAGCGTTGAAGTTATCGGGGACACTGAAGCTTTCTTT
CSVEVIGDTEAFF
>many|TRBV30|TRBJ1-5|NA
TGTGCCTGGACCCTTAACAATCAGCCCCAGCATTTT
CAWTLNNQPQHF
>many|TRBV20-1|TRBJ2-2|NA
TGCAGTGCTAGAGATCCGAGAGCAACCAACACCGGGGAGCTGTTTTTT
CSARDPRATNTGELFF
>many|TRBV10-2|TRBJ1-4|TRBD1
TGCGCCAGCACACTGACAGGGGCCCTTGGAGAAAAACTGTTTTTT
CASTLTGALGEKLFF
>NA|TRBV10-3|TRBJ2-2|TRBD2
TGTGCCATCAGTGACGCCACTAGCGGAAACACCGGGGAGCTGTTTTTT
CAISDATSGNTGELFF
>many|TRBV12-3/TRBV12-4|TRBJ2-1|TRBD2
TGTGCCAGCAGTTTAGGGGGAGGGGATGAGCAGTTCTTC
CASSLGGGDEQFF
>many|TRBV5-1|TRBJ2-3|TRBD1
TGCGCCAGCAGCTGGAAGGGGGCAGAGGGCACAGATACGCAGTATTTT
CASSWKGAEGTDTQYF
>many|TRBV10-3|TRBJ2-2|NA
TGTGCCATCAGTGGGGCCGGGGAGCTGTTTTTT
CAISGAGELFF
>many|TRBV10-1|TRBJ2-1|NA
TGCGCCAGCAGTGACCAGGCCAATGAGCAGTTCTTC
CASSDQANEQFF
>many|TRBV11-2|TRBJ1-6|TRBD1
TGTGCCAGCAGCTTAGCAGGGGGGTATAATTCACCCCTCCACTTT
CASSLAGGYNSPLHF
>many|TRBV2|TRBJ2-3|NA
TGTGCCAGCAGCCCCTTTTTTGCGGGTCGGACAGATACGCAGTATTTT
CASSPFFAGRTDTQYF
>many|TRBV20-1|TRBJ2-1|NA
TGCAGTGCTATTAAGGGGAAATACGAGCAGTTCTTC
CSAIKGKYEQFF
>many|TRBV13|TRBJ1-2|NA
TGTGCCAGCAGCCAGGGGCGGGGAGATTATGGCTACACCTTC
CASSQGRGDYGYTF
>few|TRBV18|TRBJ2-1|NA
TGTGCCAGCTCACCGGAAAGCTCCTACAATGAGCAGTTCTTC
CASSPESSYNEQFF
>NA|TRBV6-2/TRBV6-3|TRBJ1-2|NA
TGTGCCAGCAGCATCAGGGACTATGGCTACACCTTC
CASSIRDYGYTF
>NA|TRBV14|TRBJ2-4|NA
TGTGCCAGCAGCCAAGATCGAGGGCCCTTGGGAGACATTCAGTACTTC
CASSQDRGPLGDIQYF
>many|TRBV11-1|TRBJ1-2|TRBD1
TGTGCCAGCAGCCCACTTCTCGCGGGACAGGGATCTATTAAGGGCTACACCTTC
CASSPLLAGQGSIKGYTF
>NA|TRBV27|TRBJ1-2|NA
TGTGCCAGCAGCCGGGGGGGGACTATCACCTTC
CASSRGGTITF
>many|TRBV12-3/TRBV12-4|TRBJ2-2|NA
TGTGCCAGCAGTTTCACGGTCACCGGGGAGCTGTTTTTT
CASSFTVTGELFF
>few|TRBV29-1|TRBJ2-2|NA
TGCAGCGCTAGGAAAGGGGGAGACACCGGGGAGCTGTTTTTT
CSARKGGDTGELFF
>many|TRBV12-3/TRBV12-4|TRBJ1-1|NA
TGTGCCAGCAGTTTAGATGGCAGGGGACCTGAAGCTTTCTTT
CASSLDGRGPEAFF
>many|TRBV18|TRBJ1-5|TRBD1
TGTGCCAGCTCACCGACAGGGTCGCAGCAGCCCCAGCATTTT
CASSPTGSQQPQHF
>few|TRBV20-1|TRBJ2-2|TRBD2
TGCAGTGCTAGACCGTCTAGCGGGGGGGTGAACACCGGGGAGCTGTTTTTT
CSARPSSGGVNTGELFF
>many|TRBV20-1|TRBJ2-1|NA
TGCAGTGCTGCAAAGACTGGTTCCTACAATGAGCAGTTCTTC
CSAAKTGSYNEQFF
>NA|TRBV7-2|TRBJ2-3|NA
TGTGCCAGCAGCTTTGGACAGCCAACCCTCAGCACAGATACGCAGTATTTT
CASSFGQPTLSTDTQYF
>many|TRBV11-2|TRBJ2-3|NA
TGTGCCAGCAGCCAAGACCCTACAGATACGCAGTATTTT
CASSQDPTDTQYF
>NA|TRBV4-2|TRBJ1-4|NA
TGTGCCAGCAGCCAAGATAGGGAAAAACTGTTTTTT
CASSQDREKLFF
>few|TRBV10-2|TRBJ2-3|TRBD2
TGCGCCAACCGGTGGGATAGCGGGGGGTCTAGCACAGATACGCAGTATTTT
CANRWDSGGSSTDTQYF
>few|TRBV5-1|TRBJ2-4|NA
TGCGCCAGCAAGAGGGACTCCTCCACTGAAGTTCAGTACTTC
CASKRDSSTEVQYF
>NA|TRBV5-6|TRBJ1-1|NA
TGTGCCAGCAGCTTGTATAGTACTGAAGCTTTCTTT
CASSLYSTEAFF
>many|TRBV5-1|TRBJ2-2|TRBD2
TGCGCCAGCAGCTTGCGGGGGGTCGACACCGGGGAGCTGTTTTTT
CASSLRGVDTGELFF
>NA|TRBV6-1|TRBJ2-6|NA
TGTGCCAGCAGCCTTAGACAGACCTCTGGGGCCAACGTCCTGACTTTC
CASSLRQTSGANVLTF
>many|TRBV28|TRBJ2-7|TRBD2
TGTGCCAGCAGTTTATCTGTGGGAGCGGGAGGTTACTCCTACGAGCAGTACTTC
CASSLSVGAGGYSYEQYF
>many|TRBV27|TRBJ2-1|NA
TGTGCCAGCAGTCTAGACTCCTTCTCCTACAATGAGCAGTTCTTC
CASSLDSFSYNEQFF
>NA|TRBV7-2|TRBJ1-1|NA
TGTGCCAGCAGCCCCGGGGCGGGGGCAGGAACTGAAGCTTTCTTT
CASSPGAGAGTEAFF